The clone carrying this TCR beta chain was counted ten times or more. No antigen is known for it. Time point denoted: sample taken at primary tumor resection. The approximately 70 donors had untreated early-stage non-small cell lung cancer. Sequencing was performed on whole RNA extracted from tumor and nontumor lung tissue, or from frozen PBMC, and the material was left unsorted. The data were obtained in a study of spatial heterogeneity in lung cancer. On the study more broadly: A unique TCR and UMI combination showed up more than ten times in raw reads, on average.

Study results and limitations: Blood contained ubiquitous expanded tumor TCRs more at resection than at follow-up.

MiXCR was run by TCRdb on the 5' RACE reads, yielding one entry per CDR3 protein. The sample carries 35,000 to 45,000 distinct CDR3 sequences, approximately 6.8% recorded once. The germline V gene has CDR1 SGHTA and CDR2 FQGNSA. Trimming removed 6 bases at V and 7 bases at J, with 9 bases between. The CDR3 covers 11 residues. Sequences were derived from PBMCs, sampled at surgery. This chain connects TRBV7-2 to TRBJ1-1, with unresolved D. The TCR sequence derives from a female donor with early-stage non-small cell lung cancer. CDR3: CASRSGYEAFF. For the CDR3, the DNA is TGTGCCAGCAGGTCAGGCTATGAAGCTTTCTTT. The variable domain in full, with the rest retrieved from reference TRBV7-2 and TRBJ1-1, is GAGVSQSPSNKVTEKGKDVELRCDPISGHTALYWYRQSLGQGLEFLIYFQGNSAPDKSGLPSDRFSAERTGGSVSTLTIQRTQQEDSAVYLCASRSGYEAFFGQGTRLTVV.